One sample yielded the 27 T cell receptor beta chains listed below, sequenced in a study of a mutant IDH1 vaccine in newly diagnosed glioma. The time point: week 11, during vaccination. It was 300 ug of mutant IDH1 20-mer peptide that made up each vaccine dose, given with topical imiquimod. Using immunoSEQ multiplex PCR, the repertoire was profiled, and TCRdb retains in-frame clones only, with some absent. The sample consists of about 62,000 clones, around 89% of them appearing once. What these receptors recognize is not known. The sequencing used PBMCs, collected from a glioma patient whose treatment included an IDH1 peptide vaccine. The receptor set was obtained from a man aged 35-49 years with glioma.

The V gene is TRBV2, the J gene TRBJ1-5, with unresolved D. The V end was cut by 1 base, the J end by 3 bases, with 4 bases between. Germline CDR1 SNHLY, CDR2 FYNNEI. CDR3 length: 13 amino acids. The CDR3 DNA sequence: TGTGCCAGCAGTGAAGATTTCAATCAGCCCCAGCATTTT. Its translation: CASSEDFNQPQHF.

The chain joins TRBV29-1 to TRBJ1-5; D gene uncertain. Between the trimmed V and J ends, which lost 0 bases and 3 bases, there was a span of 9 bases. Germline V gene sequence: CDR1 SQVTM, CDR2 ANQGSEA. There are 14 residues in the CDR3. The CDR3 protein is CSVEDRRPNQPQHF. CDR3 coding DNA: TGCAGCGTTGAAGATAGAAGACCCAATCAGCCCCAGCATTTT.

The chain combines TRBV28 with TRBJ1-5, with D possibly matching TRBD1 (5 bases). CDR1 and CDR2 from the germline V gene are MDHEN and SYDVKM. The CDR3 runs to 14 residues. Trimming removed 6 bases at V and 3 bases at J, with 12 bases between. In DNA form, the CDR3 reads TGTGCCAGCAGCTACGACAGTTCCAATCAGCCCCAGCATTTT. Translating it yields CASSYDSSNQPQHF.

The chain combines TRBV4-2 with TRBJ2-3, with 7 positions matching TRBD2. Germline values: CDR1 LGHNA, CDR2 YNFKEQ. This CDR3 has 19 amino acids. V shed 3 bases and J 1 base; nucleotides not matched to a gene: 16. CDR3 DNA: TGTGCCAGCAGCCACACCAAGGGAGGGGTCAGCGACCGCACAGATACGCAGTATTTT. Its translation: CASSHTKGGVSDRTDTQYF.

The chain employs TRBV6-4 and TRBJ1-1; no firm D call. Germline loops: CDR1 MRHNA, CDR2 SNTAGT. The CDR3 runs 13 residues. V was pared by 5 bases and J by 0 bases, with 7 bases between. CDR3 sequence: CASSRFMNTEAFF. The CDR3 coding sequence is TGTGCCAGCAGTCGGTTTATGAACACTGAAGCTTTCTTT.

The chain carries TRBV9 and TRBJ2-2; the D gene is possibly TRBD1 (6 bases). The length of the CDR3 is 18 residues. CDR1 is SGDLS and CDR2 is YYNGEE in the germline V gene. The V end was cut by 4 bases, the J end by 5 bases, with 24 bases between. The CDR3 bases are TGTGCCAGCAGCCCCAGTCTAGTTAGGGGGAGAGGTACCGGGGAGCTGTTTTTT. Amino acid sequence: CASSPSLVRGRGTGELFF.

This chain uses TRBV5-1 with TRBJ1-1; no reliable D call. V was cut by 0 bases and J by 3 bases, with 12 bases left in between. CDR1 and CDR2 (germline): SGHRS, YFSETQ. CDR3 size: 15 residues. The CDR3 loop reads CASSLDGGWDTEAFF. The CDR3 nucleotides are TGCGCCAGCAGCTTGGACGGAGGGTGGGACACTGAAGCTTTCTTT.

The CDR3 DNA is TGTGCCAGCAGTTACTCTAGCGGGAGGGCCTACGAGCAGTACTTC. Amino acid sequence: CASSYSSGRAYEQYF. The rearrangement uses TRBV6-6 and TRBJ2-7, with 11 bases fitting TRBD2. The germline CDR1 and CDR2 sequences are MNHNY and SVGAGI (reference sequence). Unmatched junction bases numbered 0, after V lost 0 bases and J lost 2 bases. The CDR3 runs to 15 residues.

This sequence joins TRBV7-9 and TRBJ2-7; 9 bases agree with TRBD1. Trimming took 5 bases from V and 3 from J; bases not matched to a gene: 5. The length of the CDR3 is 14 residues. CDR1 SEHNR and CDR2 FQNEAQ come from the germline V gene (reference sequence). Here the CDR3 DNA reads TGTGCCAGCAGCCAGGGACAGGGATTCTACGAGCAGTACTTC. Translation: CASSQGQGFYEQYF.

A few counts support this clone. This sequence joins TRBV19 and TRBJ1-1; unclear D gene. Trimming stripped 1 base from V and 8 bases from J, with 8 bases between. This CDR3 is 12 amino acids long. Per germline, CDR1 LNHDA and CDR2 SQIVND (reference sequence). In DNA, the CDR3 is TGTGCCAGTAGTATAGGGGCCGAAGAAGCTTTCTTT. Residues: CASSIGAEEAFF.

The chain has TRBV19 and TRBJ2-1; 7 nucleotides agree with TRBD2. CDR3 length equals 15 residues. V gave up 3 bases and J gave up 3 bases; unmatched junction bases: 5. Germline V gene data show CDR1 as LNHDA and CDR2 as SQIVND (reference sequence). The chain's CDR3 is CASSIQLAVYNEQFF. The CDR3 nucleotides read TGTGCCAGTAGTATCCAGCTAGCGGTCTACAATGAGCAGTTCTTC.

V and J are TRBV30 and TRBJ2-5; D perhaps matches TRBD2 (6 bases). CDR1 is GTSNPN, CDR2 SVGIG, per germline (reference sequence). The ends were cut back, 4 bases at V and 4 bases at J, with 16 bases in the middle. The CDR3 has 14 amino acids. The DNA of the CDR3 is TGTGCCTGGACTACCGACCCGCGGGGAGAGACCCAGTACTTC. It encodes CAWTTDPRGETQYF.

This clone turned up a few times. This chain uses TRBV5-4 with TRBJ2-7; the D gene could be TRBD1 or TRBD2 (6 bases each). The length of the CDR3 is 14 residues. V was cut by 3 bases and J by 2 bases, with 12 bases left in between. The V gene's germline CDR1 is SGHNT and CDR2 YYREEE (reference sequence). The CDR3 nucleotides read TGTGCCAGCAGCTCTATCGGGGGCGCCTACGAGCAGTACTTC. Translating it yields CASSSIGGAYEQYF.

The chain is built from TRBV28 and TRBJ2-7, with 10 bases fitting TRBD2. Germline loops: CDR1 MDHEN, CDR2 SYDVKM. The CDR3 extends over 17 amino acids. The V segment lost 2 bases and the J segment 2 bases; nucleotides outside the gene matches: 9. CDR3 coding DNA: TGTGCCAGCAGTTTAACCCAGAGGACTAGCGGAACCTACGAGCAGTACTTC. Translation gives CASSLTQRTSGTYEQYF. Complete variable domain (other parts from reference TRBV28 and TRBJ2-7): DVKVTQSSRYLVKRTGEKVFLECVQDMDHENMFWYRQDPGLGLRLIYFSYDVKMKEKGDIPEGYSVSREKKERFSLILESASTNQTSMYLCASSLTQRTSGTYEQYFGPGTRLTVT.

This clone came up once. V gene TRBV19 combines with J gene TRBJ2-1, with a possible D match to TRBD2 (5 bases). The CDR3 is 15 amino acids. Germline CDR1 reads LNHDA; CDR2 reads SQIVND (reference sequence). The V and J ends lost 4 bases and 4 bases respectively, with 14 bases between them. CDR3 loop: CASSKTSSAYNEQFF. The CDR3 region has the DNA TGTGCCAGTAGTAAAACTAGTTCAGCTTACAATGAGCAGTTCTTC.

The chain recombines TRBV7-2 with TRBJ2-3; TRBD1 might be the D (5 bases). Germline CDR1 reads SGHTA; CDR2 reads FQGNSA. The CDR3 consists of 16 residues. V was cut by 2 bases and J by 5 bases, with 17 bases left in between. The CDR3 nucleotides are TGTGCCAGCAGCTTAAGGTGGGGCTGGGGTGGAGATACGCAGTATTTT. This gives the protein CASSLRWGWGGDTQYF.

The chain carries TRBV10-3 and TRBJ2-7; 7 bases align to TRBD2. The V segment lost 2 bases and the J segment 2 bases; nucleotides outside the gene matches: 15. The CDR3 sequence is 18 residues long. Germline V CDR1 and CDR2: ENHRY, SYGVKD. CDR3 bases: TGTGCCATCAGTGAGAGTTCGGGTCGAGCGGGGCGCCCCTACGAGCAGTACGTC. Its translation is CAISESSGRAGRPYEQYV.

The J gene is TRBJ2-1, the V gene TRBV21-1; TRBD2 is the table's D call and was not checked against the DNA. TRBV21-1 is noted as a pseudogene. CDR3 size: 16 residues. The chain's CDR3 is CASSKGLGLIHNEQFF. In DNA form, the CDR3 reads TGTGCCAGCAGCAAAGGACTAGGGTTGATCCACAATGAGCAGTTCTTC.

The genes are TRBV29-1 and TRBJ1-2; TRBD1 matches 7 bases. J was trimmed by 2 bases and V by 6 bases; bases with no gene match: 6. Germline-derived CDR1 and CDR2 are SQVTM and ANQGSEA. This CDR3 is 13 amino acids long. In DNA form, the CDR3 reads TGCAGCGTCGCCTCGACAGGGAACTATGGCTACACCTTC. Protein product: CSVASTGNYGYTF.

The V and J genes are TRBV6-5 and TRBJ1-2; 9 bases are shared with TRBD1. The CDR3 length is 16 residues. Germline lookup yields CDR1 MNHEY and CDR2 SVGAGI. V lost 0 bases and J lost 2; bases outside the gene matches: 4. CDR3 DNA: TGTGCCAGCAGTTACTCGAGACAGGGGGGGAACTATGGCTACACCTTC. The encoded protein is CASSYSRQGGNYGYTF.

The chain uses TRBV18 and TRBJ2-5; 7 bases map to TRBD1. Judging by the DNA end, TRBJ2-7 fits better; the J call may be wrong. Germline CDR1 is KGHSH and CDR2 is LQKENI. This CDR3 has 16 amino acids. CDR3 nucleotides: TGTGCCAGCTCAGCCCCCACAGGGGCGAACTCCTACGAGCAGTACTTC. Translated: CASSAPTGANSYEQYF.

V is TRBV7-8 and J is TRBJ2-7, with a weak D call TRBD2 (6 bases). V lost 2 bases and J 7 bases, leaving 12 bases between the germline ends. The CDR3 runs 13 residues. The germline V gene encodes CDR1 SGHVS and CDR2 FQNEAQ. The CDR3 protein is CASSLMGGMEQYF. CDR3 sequence (DNA): TGTGCCAGCAGCTTAATGGGGGGTATGGAGCAGTACTTC.

This clone has only one observation. The CDR3 sequence: CASSSRPGNEQFF. CDR3 DNA sequence: TGTGCCAGCAGTTCTCGTCCAGGCAATGAGCAGTTCTTC. The V call is TRBV27, the J call TRBJ2-1; D is undetermined. V dropped 4 bases and J dropped 6 bases, with 10 bases sitting between them. Germline V lookup: CDR1 MNHEY, CDR2 SMNVEV (reference sequence). The CDR3 extends over 13 amino acids.

The gene calls are TRBV7-9 and TRBJ1-1; no definite D call. The V end was cut by 4 bases, the J end by 2 bases, with 8 bases between. The CDR3 has 13 residues. Germline V gene lookup returns CDR1 SEHNR and CDR2 FQNEAQ (reference sequence). In DNA form, the CDR3 reads TGTGCCAGCAGCTCCCCGGAAAACACTGAAGCTTTCTTT. The encoded protein is CASSSPENTEAFF.

The chain recombines TRBV12-1 with TRBJ1-6. TRBV12-1 is given as a pseudogene. CDR3 length: 14 amino acids. The CDR3 DNA follows: TGTGCCAGCAGCCCTCGTCCGAGATATTCACCCCTCCACTTT. Its translation is CASSPRPRYSPLHF.

The V and J genes are TRBV15 and TRBJ2-3; D is possibly TRBD1 (6 bases). Trimming pared 3 bases from V and 1 base from J, leaving 11 bases between. Germline values: CDR1 LNHNV, CDR2 YYDKDF (reference sequence). This CDR3 has 15 residues. The CDR3 DNA reads as TGTGCCACCAGCAGGGCGAGGACAGGCACAGATACGCAGTATTTT. Translating gives CATSRARTGTDTQYF.

This chain connects TRBV7-6 to TRBJ2-3; D may be TRBD1 (5 bases). The CDR3 loop spans 17 amino acids. From germline, CDR1 is SGHVS and CDR2 FNYEAQ. The germline V and J ends were trimmed by 4 bases and 0 bases, with 17 bases remaining between them. CDR3: CASSSPTPDSSTDTQYF. CDR3 nucleotide sequence: TGTGCCAGCAGCTCCCCCACCCCCGACAGTAGCACAGATACGCAGTATTTT.